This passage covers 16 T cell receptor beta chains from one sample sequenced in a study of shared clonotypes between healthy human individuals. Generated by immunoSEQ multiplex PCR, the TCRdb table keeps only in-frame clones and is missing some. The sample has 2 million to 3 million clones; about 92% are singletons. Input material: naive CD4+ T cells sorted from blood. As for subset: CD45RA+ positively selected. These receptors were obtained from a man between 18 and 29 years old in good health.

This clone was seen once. CDR3 loop: CASSYSTVRETQYF. The CDR3 DNA is TGTGCCAGCAGTTACTCGACTGTCCGGGAGACCCAGTACTTC. The rearrangement links TRBV6-6 to TRBJ2-5; D is unclear. This CDR3 comprises 14 residues. V was cut by 0 bases and J by 5 bases, with 10 bases left in between. CDR1 MNHNY and CDR2 SVGAGI come from the germline V gene (reference sequence).

The CDR3 reads CASSLARGIPFYEQYF. The DNA of the CDR3 is TGTGCCAGCAGCTTGGCCAGGGGAATCCCCTTCTACGAGCAGTACTTC. The chain has TRBV5-6 and TRBJ2-7, with a weak D call TRBD1 (6 bases). Germline CDR1 SGHDT, CDR2 YYEEEE. The CDR3 spans 16 residues. Trimming shortened V by 0 bases and J by 3 bases, and 16 bases separated the two germline ends.

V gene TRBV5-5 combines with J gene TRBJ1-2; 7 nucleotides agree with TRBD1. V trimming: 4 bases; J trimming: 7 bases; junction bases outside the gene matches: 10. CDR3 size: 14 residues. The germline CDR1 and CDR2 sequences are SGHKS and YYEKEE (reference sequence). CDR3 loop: CASSQGQKYSGYTF. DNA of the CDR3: TGTGCCAGCAGCCAGGGACAGAAGTATAGTGGCTACACCTTC. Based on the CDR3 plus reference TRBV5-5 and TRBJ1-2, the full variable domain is DAGVTQSPTHLIKTRGQQVTLRCSPISGHKSVSWYQQVLGQGPQFIFQYYEKEERGRGNFPDRFSARQFPNYSSELNVNALLLGDSALYLCASSQGQKYSGYTFGSGTRLTVV.

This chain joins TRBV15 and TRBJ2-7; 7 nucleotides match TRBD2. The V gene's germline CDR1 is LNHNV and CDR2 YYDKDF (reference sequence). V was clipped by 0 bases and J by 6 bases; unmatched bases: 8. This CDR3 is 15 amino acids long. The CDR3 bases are TGTGCCACCAGCAGAGATGGGCTGGGGGGGTCCGAGCAGTACTTC. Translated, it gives CATSRDGLGGSEQYF. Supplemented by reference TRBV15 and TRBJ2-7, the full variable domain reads DAMVIQNPRYQVTQFGKPVTLSCSQTLNHNVMYWYQQKSSQAPKLLFHYYDKDFNNEADTPDNFQSRRPNTSFCFLDIRSPGLGDTAMYLCATSRDGLGGSEQYFGPGTRLTVT.

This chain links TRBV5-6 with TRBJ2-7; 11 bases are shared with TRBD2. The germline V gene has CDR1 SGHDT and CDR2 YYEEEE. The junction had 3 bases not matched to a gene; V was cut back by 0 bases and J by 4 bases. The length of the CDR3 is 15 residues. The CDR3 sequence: CASSLVTSGSYEQYF. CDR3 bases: TGTGCCAGCAGCTTGGTCACTAGCGGGAGTTACGAGCAGTACTTC. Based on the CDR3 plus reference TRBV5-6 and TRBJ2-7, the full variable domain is DAGVTQSPTHLIKTRGQQVTLRCSPKSGHDTVSWYQQALGQGPQFIFQYYEEEERQRGNFPDRFSGHQFPNYSSELNVNALLLGDSALYLCASSLVTSGSYEQYFGPGTRLTVT.

CDR3 in DNA: TGTGCCAGCAGTCAAGACAGGGGAGGCTACAATGAGCAGTTCTTC. Amino acid sequence: CASSQDRGGYNEQFF. The rearrangement uses TRBV27 and TRBJ2-1, with 8 positions matching TRBD1. This CDR3 spans 15 amino acids. The V segment lost 5 bases and the J segment 3 bases; nucleotides outside the gene matches: 6. Germline CDR1 MNHEY, CDR2 SMNVEV (reference sequence).

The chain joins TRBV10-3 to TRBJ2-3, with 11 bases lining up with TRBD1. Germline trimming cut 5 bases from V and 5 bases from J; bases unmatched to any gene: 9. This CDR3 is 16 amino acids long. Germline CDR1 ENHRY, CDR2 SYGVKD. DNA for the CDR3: TGTGCCATCAGTACCAACGGACAGGGGGCTGGAGATACGCAGTATTTT. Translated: CAISTNGQGAGDTQYF.

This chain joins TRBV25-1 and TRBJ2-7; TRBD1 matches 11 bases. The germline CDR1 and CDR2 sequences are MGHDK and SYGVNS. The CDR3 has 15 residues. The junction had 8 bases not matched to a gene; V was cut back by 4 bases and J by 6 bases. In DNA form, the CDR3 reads TGTGCCAGCAGTGTTACCGGGACAGGGGGGTCCGAGCAGTACTTC. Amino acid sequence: CASSVTGTGGSEQYF.

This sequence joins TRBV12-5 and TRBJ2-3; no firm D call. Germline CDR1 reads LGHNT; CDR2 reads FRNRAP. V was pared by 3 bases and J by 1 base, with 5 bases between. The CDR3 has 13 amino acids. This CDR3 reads CASGFRGTDTQYF. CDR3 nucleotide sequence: TGTGCTAGTGGTTTTCGCGGCACAGATACGCAGTATTTT.

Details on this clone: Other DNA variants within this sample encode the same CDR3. The CDR3 sequence: CASSINGANYGYTF. Written as DNA, the CDR3 is TGTGCCAGTAGTATTAACGGCGCTAACTATGGCTACACCTTC. This chain joins TRBV19 and TRBJ1-2; no definite D call. Trimming took 3 bases from V and 0 from J, leaving 8 bases between them. The CDR3 has 14 amino acids. CDR1 is LNHDA, CDR2 SQIVND, per germline (reference sequence). Looking up the rest from reference TRBV19 and TRBJ1-2 gives the full variable domain: DGGITQSPKYLFRKEGQNVTLSCEQNLNHDAMYWYRQDPGQGLRLIYYSQIVNDFQKGDIAEGYSVSREKKESFPLTVTSAQKNPTAFYLCASSINGANYGYTFGSGTRLTVV.

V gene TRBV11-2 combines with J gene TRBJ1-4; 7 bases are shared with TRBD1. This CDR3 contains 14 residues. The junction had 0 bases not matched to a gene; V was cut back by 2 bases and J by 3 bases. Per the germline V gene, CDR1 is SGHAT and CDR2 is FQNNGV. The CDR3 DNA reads TGTGCCAGCAGCTTAACAGGGGCTAATGAAAAACTGTTTTTT. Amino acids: CASSLTGANEKLFF.

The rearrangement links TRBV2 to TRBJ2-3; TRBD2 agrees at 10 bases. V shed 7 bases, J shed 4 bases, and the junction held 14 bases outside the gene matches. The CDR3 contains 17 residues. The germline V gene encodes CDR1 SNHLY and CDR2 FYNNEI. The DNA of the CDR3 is TGTGCCAGCAATGGGGTAGCGGGGGGAACAGGCTCAGATACGCAGTATTTT. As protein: CASNGVAGGTGSDTQYF.

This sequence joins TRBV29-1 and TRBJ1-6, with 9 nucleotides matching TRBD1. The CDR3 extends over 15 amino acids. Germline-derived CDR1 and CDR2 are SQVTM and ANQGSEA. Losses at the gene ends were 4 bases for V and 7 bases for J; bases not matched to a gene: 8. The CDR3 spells CSVGTGGTRNSPLHF. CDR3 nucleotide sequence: TGCAGCGTTGGTACAGGGGGCACGAGGAATTCACCCCTCCACTTT.

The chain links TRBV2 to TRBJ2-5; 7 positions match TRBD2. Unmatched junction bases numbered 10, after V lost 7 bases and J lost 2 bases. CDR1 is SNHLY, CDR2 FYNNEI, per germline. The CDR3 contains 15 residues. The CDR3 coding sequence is TGTGCCAGCACTCGAGCGGGGACCACTCAAGAGACCCAGTACTTC. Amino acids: CASTRAGTTQETQYF. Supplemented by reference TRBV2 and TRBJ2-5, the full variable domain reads EPEVTQTPSHQVTQMGQEVILRCVPISNHLYFYWYRQILGQKVEFLVSFYNNEISEKSEIFDDQFSVERPDGSNFTLKIRSTKLEDSAMYFCASTRAGTTQETQYFGPGTRLLVL.

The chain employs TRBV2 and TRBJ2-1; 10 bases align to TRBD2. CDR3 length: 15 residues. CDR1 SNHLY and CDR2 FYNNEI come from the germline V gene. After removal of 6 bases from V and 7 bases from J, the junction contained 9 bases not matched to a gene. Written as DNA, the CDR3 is TGTGCCAGCAGGGCCTCTAGCGGGAGCTGGAATGAGCAGTTCTTC. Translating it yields CASRASSGSWNEQFF.

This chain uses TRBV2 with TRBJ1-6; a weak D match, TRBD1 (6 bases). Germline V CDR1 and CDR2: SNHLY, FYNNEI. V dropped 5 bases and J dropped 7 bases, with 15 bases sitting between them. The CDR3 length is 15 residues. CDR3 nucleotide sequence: TGTGCCAGCAGTCCCTCGGGGGCGCAAAATTCACCCCTCCACTTT. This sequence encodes CASSPSGAQNSPLHF.